This passage covers 12 T cell receptor beta chains from one sample sequenced in a study of Graves' ophthalmopathy and Graves' hyperthyroidism. The study amplified TCR beta CDR3 regions using RNA transcripts. Second-round multiplex PCR followed a first-round RT-PCR using HTBI primers. TCRdb used MiXCR to reprocess the multiplex PCR reads, holding one entry per CDR3 protein. This sample has under 800,000 distinct CDR3 sequences; 22% occur once, and the top ten carry roughly 6.9%. Sequencing input: peripheral blood. The receptors come from a woman aged 18-29 years with stable Graves' hyperthyroidism. Some clones in this sample may be carry-over from other donors' samples.

V gene TRBV20-1 combines with J gene TRBJ2-2; D is possibly TRBD1 (5 bases). CDR3 size: 17 residues. The V gene's germline CDR1 is DFQATT and CDR2 SNEGSKA (reference sequence). The V gene lost 3 bases and the J gene lost 1 base, with 18 bases spanning the gap. The CDR3 reads CSARPDLDKLNTGELFF. CDR3 nucleotides: TGCAGTGCTAGGCCCGATTTGGACAAGCTGAACACCGGGGAGCTGTTTTTT.

This clonotype was observed a few times. A much larger clone is a single base away; this may be a read error. This CDR3 is CASSLKGDSTGSHLHF. The CDR3, as DNA: TGTGCCAGCAGCCTTAAAGGAGACTCAACTGGGTCACACCTCCACTTT. V and J are TRBV9 and TRBJ1-6; no clear D. The germline gives CDR1 SGDLS, CDR2 YYNGEE. This CDR3 comprises 16 residues.

This clonotype has ten or more counts. The gene calls are TRBV10-3 and TRBJ2-6; D is perhaps TRBD1 or TRBD2 (5 bases each). Trimming stripped 8 bases from V and 2 bases from J, with 16 bases between. The CDR3 is made up of 16 amino acids. Germline assignment: CDR1 ENHRY and CDR2 SYGVKD. The CDR3 DNA is TGTGCCATCCGGACACTCACGAGGGCTGGGGCCAACGTCCTGACTTTC. This encodes CAIRTLTRAGANVLTF.

This rearrangement joins TRBV6-5 to TRBJ1-2; D is unresolved. Germline V lookup: CDR1 MNHEY, CDR2 SVGAGI. The ends were cut back, 0 bases at V and 9 bases at J, with 11 bases in the middle. The CDR3 runs to 13 residues. CDR3 protein: CASSYSRHPSYTF. The CDR3 DNA reads TGTGCCAGCAGTTACTCGAGGCATCCCAGCTACACCTTC.

In the case of this clonotype: A much bigger clone sits one base away, suggesting this may be a read error. The V and J genes are TRBV25-1 and TRBJ1-3; D call uncertain. Trimming removed 6 bases at V and 0 bases at J, with 15 bases between. CDR1 is MGHDK and CDR2 is SYGVNS in the germline V gene. This CDR3 region has 16 residues. The CDR3: CASRATGNHSGNTIYF. In DNA, the CDR3 is TGTGCCAGCAGGGCTACGGGCAACCACTCTGGAAACACCATATATTTT.

This clonotype was seen at least ten times. The chain recombines TRBV7-2 with TRBJ1-2; D is undetermined. The V end was cut by 4 bases, the J end by 4 bases, with 13 bases between. CDR1 and CDR2 (germline): SGHTA, FQGNSA. The length of the CDR3 is 14 residues. The DNA of the CDR3 is TGTGCCAGCAGCTCCGCCGCGTTCATCTATGGCTACACCTTC. Translation gives CASSSAAFIYGYTF.

V and J are TRBV30 and TRBJ1-5; no firm D call. The V gene's germline CDR1 is GTSNPN and CDR2 SVGIG (reference sequence). Trimming cost V 2 bases and J 4 bases, with 12 bases left between them. The CDR3 is 14 amino acids. CDR3 DNA sequence: TGTGCCTGGAGTTCTCAAGGCGGAAATCAGCCCCAGCATTTT. Amino acid sequence: CAWSSQGGNQPQHF.

This clonotype was detected many times. The chain joins TRBV5-1 to TRBJ2-2, with 7 bases identical to TRBD1. V lost 5 bases, J lost 1 base, and 2 bases stayed unmatched. CDR1 and CDR2 (germline): SGHRS, YFSETQ. CDR3 size: 14 residues. CDR3 region: CASRGGRNTGELFF. The CDR3 DNA sequence: TGCGCCAGCAGAGGGGGCAGGAACACCGGGGAGCTGTTTTTT.

This clonotype came up a few times. The chain has TRBV11-3 and TRBJ1-2; the D gene is possibly TRBD1 (6 bases). Per germline, CDR1 SGHNT and CDR2 YENEEA. The V and J ends lost 7 bases and 2 bases respectively, with 14 bases between them. This CDR3 contains 14 residues. The CDR3 sequence is CASNSGQNNYGYTF. DNA for the CDR3: TGTGCCAGCAACTCCGGACAGAACAACTATGGCTACACCTTC.

V gene TRBV15 combines with J gene TRBJ1-2, with a possible D match to TRBD1 (6 bases). This CDR3 is built from 12 residues. Per the germline V gene, CDR1 is LNHNV and CDR2 is YYDKDF (reference sequence). Trimming removed 0 bases from V and 8 bases from J, with 7 bases in between. The CDR3 bases are TGTGCCACCAGCAGAGACAGGGGAGGCTACACCTTC. It yields the protein CATSRDRGGYTF. Looking up the rest from reference TRBV15 and TRBJ1-2 gives the full variable domain: DAMVIQNPRYQVTQFGKPVTLSCSQTLNHNVMYWYQQKSSQAPKLLFHYYDKDFNNEADTPDNFQSRRPNTSFCFLDIRSPGLGDTAMYLCATSRDRGGYTFGSGTRLTVV.

This clonotype showed up just once. With a much larger clone just one base away, this may be a read error. The chain is built from TRBV6-5 and TRBJ2-2; D is unclear. CDR3 length: 13 amino acids. Between the trimmed V and J ends, which lost 2 bases and 4 bases, there was a span of 5 bases. Germline CDR1 is MNHEY and CDR2 is SVGAGI. The CDR3 protein is CASSYAITGELFF. The CDR3 nucleotides read TGTGCCAGCAGTTACGCGATCACCGGGGAGCTGTTTTTT.

At least ten counts were recorded for this clonotype. The CDR3 reads CASSLSRDGNTIYF. The DNA for the CDR3 is TGTGCCAGCAGTTTATCTAGGGACGGAAACACCATATATTTT. This chain connects TRBV6-5 to TRBJ1-3, with D tentatively TRBD1 (5 bases). Germline CDR1 reads MNHEY; CDR2 reads SVGAGI. The CDR3 covers 14 residues. The germline V and J ends were trimmed by 4 bases and 4 bases, with 11 bases remaining between them.